These T cell receptor beta chains were read from a single sample in a study of OX40 agonist ivuxolimab in advanced cancers. Only in-frame clones appear in the TCRdb table, and some are missing; sequencing was by immunoSEQ multiplex PCR. Here the sample spans about 15,000 clones, approximately 80% being singletons. The sequences come from CD4+ or CD8+ T cells sorted from blood, collected in a trial of the OX40 agonist ivuxolimab. The receptors stem from an adult with an advanced solid tumor such as melanoma, head and neck, liver or kidney cancer. The CDR3 runs from the conserved cysteine through the conserved F or W. The order of the fields is J gene, clone size, V gene, D gene, CDR3 DNA, CDR3 protein. D genes are given only for firm matches. Some rows have no size entry. The others give once, few or many, or a class for an expanded clone.

TRBJ2-5	.	TRBV11-2	.	TGTGCCAGCAGCCGCTGGGTGGAGACCCAGTACTTC	CASSRWVETQYF
TRBJ2-1	.	TRBV9	TRBD2	TGTGCCAGCAGCGTAGGCAGGACTAGCAGGGGCAATGAGCAGTTCTTC	CASSVGRTSRGNEQFF
TRBJ2-7	.	TRBV7-8	.	TGTGCCAGCAGCTTACGACAGCTCAACGAGCAGTACTTC	CASSLRQLNEQYF
TRBJ2-3	.	TRBV7-2	TRBD2	TGTGCCAGCAGCTTACTAAGCGGGGGGCGAACAGATACGCAGTATTTT	CASSLLSGGRTDTQYF
TRBJ1-1	.	TRBV25-1	.	TGTGCCAGCAGTGAATTCGGATCGGGGGTTCTCTTT	CASSEFGSGVLF
TRBJ2-1	.	TRBV29-1	.	TGCAGCGTTGACGGGGATTCCTACAATGAGCAGTTCTTC	CSVDGDSYNEQFF
TRBJ2-3	.	TRBV5-4	.	TGTGCCAGCAGCTTGGGCTACTCCCGGGGGGCGGGCACAGATACGCAGTATTTT	CASSLGYSRGAGTDTQYF
TRBJ2-2	.	TRBV9	TRBD2	TGTGCCAGCAGCGCCTTTTCGGGGGGATCCACCGGGGAGCTGTTTTTT	CASSAFSGGSTGELFF
TRBJ1-1	.	TRBV4-3	.	TGCGCCAGCAGCCAGGGAGATAGAGCTTTCTTT	CASSQGDRAFF
TRBJ2-7	.	TRBV7-9	.	TGTGCCAGCAGCCGCAGCGAAAGCTCCTACGAGCAGTACTTC	CASSRSESSYEQYF
TRBJ2-4	.	TRBV5-6	.	TGTGCCAGCAGCTTGCCCGGGGGACTAGCCAAAAACATTCAGTACTTC	CASSLPGGLAKNIQYF
TRBJ2-7	.	TRBV7-3	.	TGTGCCAGCAGCTACAACGTGGCAGGCCGCTACGAGCAGTACTTC	CASSYNVAGRYEQYF
TRBJ2-7	.	TRBV11-2	.	TGTGCCAGCAGCTTAGCCGAGTCCTACGAGCAGTACTTC	CASSLAESYEQYF
TRBJ2-3	.	TRBV5-4	TRBD1	TGTGCCAGCAGCGGGGTCGGACAGGGGGTTGTAGATACGCAGTATTTT	CASSGVGQGVVDTQYF
TRBJ1-1	.	TRBV29-1	.	TGCAGCGTTGAAATAGGGGTCGCTGAAGCTTTCTTT	CSVEIGVAEAFF
TRBJ2-3	.	TRBV7-2	TRBD2	TGTGCCAGCACTTGGCCTCGACTAGCGGGGGGCCACGACACAGATACGCAGTATTTT	CASTWPRLAGGHDTDTQYF
TRBJ2-2	.	TRBV27	.	TGTGCCAGCAGTTTATGGGGGGCGCAGAACACCGGGGAGCTGTTTTTT	CASSLWGAQNTGELFF
TRBJ1-2	.	TRBV5-5	TRBD1	TGTGCCAGCAGCAAAGCCGGGACAGAGATTAACTATGGCTACACCTTC	CASSKAGTEINYGYTF
TRBJ1-5	.	TRBV28	.	TGTGCCAGCAGTTTCATCCGGGGTAGCAATCAGCCCCAGCATTTT	CASSFIRGSNQPQHF
TRBJ2-1	.	TRBV5-1	TRBD1	TGCGCCAGCAGCTCAGGACAGGGTCAGGATGAGCAGTTCTTC	CASSSGQGQDEQFF
TRBJ1-2	once	TRBV4-3	.	TGCGCCAGCAGCCAAGACACGGGGGCCAACTATGGCTACACCTTC	CASSQDTGANYGYTF
TRBJ1-1	once	TRBV4-3	.	TGCGCCAGCAGCCAAGATTGGTTTGGCACTGAAGCTTTCTTT	CASSQDWFGTEAFF
TRBJ2-7	.	TRBV14	.	TGTGCCAGCAGGCCAGAAGGAGGGGGCTCCTACGAGCAGTACTTC	CASRPEGGGSYEQYF
TRBJ1-1	.	TRBV9	TRBD1	TGTGCCAGCAGCGGACAGGGGGCTCGTGCTTTCTTT	CASSGQGARAFF
TRBJ1-3	once	TRBV11-3	TRBD1	TGTGCCAGCAGCTTAGTTGTACAGGGGACTGGAAACACCATATATTTT	CASSLVVQGTGNTIYF
TRBJ2-5	.	TRBV7-9	.	TGTGCCAGCAGCCGCGTGATAAGGGCAGGAGAGACCCAGTACTTC	CASSRVIRAGETQYF
TRBJ2-3	.	TRBV11-3	TRBD2	TGTGCCAGCAGCCGCTGGACTAGCGGGGGGGAGCCCAATACGCAGTATTTT	CASSRWTSGGEPNTQYF
TRBJ2-6	.	TRBV5-5	.	TGTGCCAGCACAGGGGACGGGGCCAACGTCCTGACTTTC	CASTGDGANVLTF
TRBJ1-1	.	TRBV7-9	TRBD1	TGTGCCAGCAGTTACCGGGACAGGGGCTCGGACACTGAAGCTTTCTTT	CASSYRDRGSDTEAFF
TRBJ1-2	.	TRBV20-1	.	TGCAGTGCTAGAGTACAGAATGGCTACACCTTC	CSARVQNGYTF
TRBJ1-5	.	TRBV27	.	TGTGCCAGCAGTTCAGACGGGGATAGCAATCAGCCCCAGCATTTT	CASSSDGDSNQPQHF
TRBJ1-1	few	TRBV4-3	TRBD1	TGCGCCAGCAGCCAGGATACAGGGGGCAACATCGATGCTTTCTTT	CASSQDTGGNIDAFF
TRBJ1-1	.	TRBV9	TRBD1	TGTGCCAGCAGCGTTCAGGGGGAAGATCCTGAAGCTTTCTTT	CASSVQGEDPEAFF
TRBJ2-1	.	TRBV27	.	TGTGCCAGCAGTTTATACCCTCGCAATGAGCAGTTCTTC	CASSLYPRNEQFF
TRBJ2-7	.	TRBV6-6	.	TGTGCCAGTTTTAGGGGCGACGAGCAGTACTTC	CASFRGDEQYF
TRBJ1-2	.	TRBV4-2	.	TGTGCCAGCAGCCAAGAAGGCCAGTATAGCAACTATGGCTACACCTTC	CASSQEGQYSNYGYTF
TRBJ1-5	.	TRBV28	.	TGTGCCAGCAGTTCCCAGGGGACGTATTATAGCAATCAGCCCCAGCATTTT	CASSSQGTYYSNQPQHF
TRBJ1-2	.	TRBV7-9	.	TGTGCCAGCAGCTTAGAGGGGTATGGCTACACCTTC	CASSLEGYGYTF
TRBJ1-2	.	TRBV7-8	.	TGTGCCAGCCGGGGCAGTTCCTTCTATGGCTACACCTTC	CASRGSSFYGYTF
TRBJ2-7	.	TRBV29-1	TRBD1	TGCAGCGTGGCCTGGACAGGGAATAAGTGGCAGGACGAGCAGTACTTC	CSVAWTGNKWQDEQYF
TRBJ1-5	once	TRBV7-8	.	TGTGCCAGCAGCCGGTGGGGAGTAGGCACCAATCAGCCCCAGCATTTT	CASSRWGVGTNQPQHF
TRBJ2-7	.	TRBV7-9	.	TGTGCCAGCAGCTTAGATGGGTTATTCGACGAGCAGTACTTC	CASSLDGLFDEQYF
TRBJ2-3	.	TRBV9	.	TGTGCCAGCAGCGCCCCGCCGCTGGGGGCAGATACGCAGTATTTT	CASSAPPLGADTQYF
TRBJ2-5	.	TRBV6-4	TRBD2	TGTGCCAGCAGTGACTCGACTAGCGGGGGGCAAGAGACCCAGTACTTC	CASSDSTSGGQETQYF
TRBJ1-2	.	TRBV27	TRBD1	TGTGCCAGCAGCGAGGGACAGGGGGCCGATGGCTACACCTTC	CASSEGQGADGYTF
TRBJ1-1	.	TRBV29-1	TRBD1	TGCAGCGTTGAGGATTGGACAGGGGAGACTGAAGCTTTCTTT	CSVEDWTGETEAFF
TRBJ1-5	.	TRBV19	.	TGTGCCAGTAGTTTCCCAAATCAGCCCCAGCATTTT	CASSFPNQPQHF
TRBJ2-1	many	TRBV7-2	.	TGTGCCAGCAGCTCCAGCTCCTACAATGAGCAGTTCTTC	CASSSSSYNEQFF
TRBJ1-2	.	TRBV7-3	TRBD1	TGTGCCAGCAGCGCGGGACAGGGGAATGGCTACACCTTC	CASSAGQGNGYTF
TRBJ1-1	.	TRBV14	.	TGTGCCAGCAGCCCGACAGGGAACACTGAAGCTTTCTTT	CASSPTGNTEAFF
TRBJ1-1	once	TRBV5-5	.	TGTGCCAGCAGCTTACACAGGGTCGGCACTGAAGCTTTCTTT	CASSLHRVGTEAFF
TRBJ1-1	.	TRBV28	.	TGTGCCAGCACCAACAAACACACTGAAGCTTTCTTT	CASTNKHTEAFF
TRBJ1-1	.	TRBV7-4	TRBD1	TGTGCCAGCAGCTTAGCGACAGGGCGTGCGGAAGCTTTCTTT	CASSLATGRAEAFF
TRBJ2-7	.	TRBV19	TRBD2	TGTGCCAGTAGTATCGGACTAGCTGTCTACGAGCAGTACTTC	CASSIGLAVYEQYF
TRBJ1-2	.	TRBV11-2	.	TGTGCCAGCAGCGGGACCCCCCCAGGGGTGGGAGAGAATGGCTACACCTTC	CASSGTPPGVGENGYTF
TRBJ1-2	.	TRBV6-5	.	TGTGCCAGCGGGACGGCCTATGGCTACACCTTC	CASGTAYGYTF
TRBJ1-1	.	TRBV7-8	.	TGTGCCAGCAGCCTCGGGACTGAAGCTTTCTTT	CASSLGTEAFF
TRBJ1-2	.	TRBV4-1	TRBD1	TGCGCCAGCAGCCCACGGACAGGAACACTCTATGGCTACACCTTC	CASSPRTGTLYGYTF
TRBJ1-5	.	TRBV5-8	.	TGTGCCAGCAGCCGGGCAGGGGTAAATCAGCCCCAGCATTTT	CASSRAGVNQPQHF